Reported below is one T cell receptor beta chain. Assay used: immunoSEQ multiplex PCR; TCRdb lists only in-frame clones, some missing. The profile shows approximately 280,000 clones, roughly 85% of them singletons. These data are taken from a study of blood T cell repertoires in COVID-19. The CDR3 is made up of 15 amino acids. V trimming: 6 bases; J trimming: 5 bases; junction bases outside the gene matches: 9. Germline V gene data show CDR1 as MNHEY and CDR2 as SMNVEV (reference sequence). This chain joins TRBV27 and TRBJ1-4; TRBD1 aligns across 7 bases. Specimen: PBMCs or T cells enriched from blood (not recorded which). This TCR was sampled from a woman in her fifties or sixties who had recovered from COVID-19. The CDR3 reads CASREAGTANEKLFF. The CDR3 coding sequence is TGTGCCAGCAGAGAAGCTGGGACAGCAAATGAAAAACTGTTTTTT. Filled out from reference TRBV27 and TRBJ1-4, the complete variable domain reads EAQVTQNPRYLITVTGKKLTVTCSQNMNHEYMSWYRQDPGLGLRQIYYSMNVEVTDKGDVPEGYKVSRKEKRNFPLILESPSPNQTSLYFCASREAGTANEKLFFGSGTQLSVL.